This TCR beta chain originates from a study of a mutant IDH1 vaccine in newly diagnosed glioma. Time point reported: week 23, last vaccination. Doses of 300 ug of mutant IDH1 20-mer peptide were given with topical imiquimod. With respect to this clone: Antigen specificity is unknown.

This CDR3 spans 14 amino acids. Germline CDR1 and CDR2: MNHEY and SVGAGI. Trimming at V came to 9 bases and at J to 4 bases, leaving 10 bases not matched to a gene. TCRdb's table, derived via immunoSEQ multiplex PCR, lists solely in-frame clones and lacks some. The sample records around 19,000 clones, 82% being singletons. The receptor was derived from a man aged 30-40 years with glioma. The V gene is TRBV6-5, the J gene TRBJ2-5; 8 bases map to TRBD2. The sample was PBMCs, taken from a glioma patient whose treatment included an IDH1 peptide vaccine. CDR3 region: CASSWGLAGETQYF. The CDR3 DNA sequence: TGTGCCAGTTCTTGGGGTCTAGCGGGAGAGACCCAGTACTTC.